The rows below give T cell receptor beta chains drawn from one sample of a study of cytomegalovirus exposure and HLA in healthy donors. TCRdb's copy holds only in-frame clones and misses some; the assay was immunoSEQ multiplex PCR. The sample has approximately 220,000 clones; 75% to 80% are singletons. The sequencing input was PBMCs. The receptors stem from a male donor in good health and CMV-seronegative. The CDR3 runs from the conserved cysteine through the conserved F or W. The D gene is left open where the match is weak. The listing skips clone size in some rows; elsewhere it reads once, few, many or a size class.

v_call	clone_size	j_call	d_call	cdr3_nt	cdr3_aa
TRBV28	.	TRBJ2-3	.	TGTGCCAGCAGGCCCAGGGTCTGGACAGATACGCAGTATTTT	CASRPRVWTDTQYF
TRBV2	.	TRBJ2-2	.	TGTGCCAGCAGTGACCCACGAACAGGGTTTGGGAACACCGGGGAGCTGTTTTTT	CASSDPRTGFGNTGELFF
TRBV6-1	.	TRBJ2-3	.	TGTGCCAGCGGGATGGGAGGAGTTACGCAGTATTTT	CASGMGGVTQYF
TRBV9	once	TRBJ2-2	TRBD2	TGTGCCAGCAGCGCGGGGGGGGGCCTGGGCACCGGGGAGCTGTTTTTT	CASSAGGGLGTGELFF
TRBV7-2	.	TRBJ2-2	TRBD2	TGTGCCAGCAGCGTACTAGCGGGAGACCCCGGGGAGCTGTTTTTT	CASSVLAGDPGELFF
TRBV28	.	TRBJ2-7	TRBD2	TGTGCCAGCACCGATCAGGGACTAGCGGACCGCTCCTACGAGCAGTACTTC	CASTDQGLADRSYEQYF
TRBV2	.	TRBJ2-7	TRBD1	TGTGCCAGCACCATAGGACAGGGGAGCAACGAGCAGTACTTC	CASTIGQGSNEQYF
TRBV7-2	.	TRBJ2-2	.	TGTGCCAGCAGCTTAGCCCCGGCAGGGAATAGGAACACCGGGGAGCTGTTTTTT	CASSLAPAGNRNTGELFF
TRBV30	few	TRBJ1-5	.	TGTGCCTGGAGTAGTGGAGGGGAAAACAATCAGCCCCAGCATTTT	CAWSSGGENNQPQHF
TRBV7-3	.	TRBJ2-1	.	TGTGCCAGCAGCCACCTGGGGGGGGCGGGATACAATGAGCAGTTCTTC	CASSHLGGAGYNEQFF
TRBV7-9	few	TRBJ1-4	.	TGTGCCAGCAGCTTAAGGACAAGCGAAAAACTGTTTTTT	CASSLRTSEKLFF
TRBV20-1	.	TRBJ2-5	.	TGCAGGTGCGCGATTTCAGAGACCCAGTACTTC	CRCAISETQYF
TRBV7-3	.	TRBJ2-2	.	TGTGCCAGCAGCCTAGATGGACAGTTCGCGAACACCGGGGAGCTGTTTTTT	CASSLDGQFANTGELFF
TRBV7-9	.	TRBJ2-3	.	TGTGCCAGCGACAGGCTTGGGCTTGGCACAGATACGCAGTATTTT	CASDRLGLGTDTQYF
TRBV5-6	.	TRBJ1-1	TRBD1	TGTGCCAGCAGCTTACCTACAGGGGTCCGGAGGAACACTGAAGCTTTCTTT	CASSLPTGVRRNTEAFF
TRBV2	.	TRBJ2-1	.	TGTGCCAGCAGGGGGAGGTACAATGAGCAGTTCTTC	CASRGRYNEQFF
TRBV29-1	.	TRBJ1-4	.	TGCAGCGTTCGTAGGGGGATAGCTGAAAAACTGTTTTTT	CSVRRGIAEKLFF
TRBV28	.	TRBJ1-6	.	TGTGCCAGCAGTTTGCAGGCCAACAGTGGACCCCTCCACTTT	CASSLQANSGPLHF
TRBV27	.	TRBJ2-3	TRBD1	TGTGCCAGCAGCGTCCAGGGGGTCTCGGCAGATACGCAGTATTTT	CASSVQGVSADTQYF
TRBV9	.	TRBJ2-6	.	TGTGCCAGCAGCCCTAGGGGGGGGGTCTCTGGGGCCAACGTCCTGACTTTC	CASSPRGGVSGANVLTF
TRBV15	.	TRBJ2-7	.	TGTGCCACCAGCAGAGATAAACACAGATTACCCTACGAGCAGTACTTC	CATSRDKHRLPYEQYF
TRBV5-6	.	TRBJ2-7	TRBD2	TGTGCCAGCAGCCCGAGTCCGGGGGGAAACTACGAGCAGTACTTC	CASSPSPGGNYEQYF
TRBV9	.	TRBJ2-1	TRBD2	TGTGCCAGCAGCTTGACTAGCGGGGACTACAATGAGCAGTTCTTC	CASSLTSGDYNEQFF
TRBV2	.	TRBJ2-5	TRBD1	TGCGCCAGTCCTAGGGGGCGAGAGACCCAGTACTTC	CASPRGRETQYF
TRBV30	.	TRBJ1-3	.	TGTGCCTGGCATACAACCAGCGCTGGAAACACCATATATTTT	CAWHTTSAGNTIYF
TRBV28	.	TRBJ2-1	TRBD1	TGTGCCAGCAGTTTAGATGTCGGGACAGCTAACAATGAGCAGTTCTTC	CASSLDVGTANNEQFF